The 2 T cell receptor beta chains given below trace back to one sample, sequenced in a study of TIL therapy for anti-PD-1-resistant metastatic lung cancer (dated by TCRdb to 2020 to 2022). Using bias-controlled multiplex PCR with the immunoSEQ v3 hsTCRB kit, the TCR beta CDR3 regions were amplified from genomic DNA. TCRdb re-hosts the immuneACCESS table, in-frame sequences only. Its copies lack some clones; in the studies checked, an unresolved V gene accounts for under half of them, and the cause for the rest is not known. The sample profile shows some 45,000 clones; about 86% of them were found once. The top ten constitute more than 4.5% of the sample. The sample's time point, from its label and the paper: pre-treatment sample, taken before nivolumab and TIL therapy. The sample consisted of blood, taken at baseline. These receptors were collected from a person aged 25 to 85 with non-small cell lung cancer.

The chain couples TRBV7-8 to TRBJ2-5; the D gene is possibly TRBD2 (6 bases). V dropped 6 bases and J dropped 2 bases, with 25 bases sitting between them. CDR1 SGHVS and CDR2 FQNEAQ come from the germline V gene. The CDR3 is 18 residues long. CDR3 loop: CASRRRKKGPAGQETQYF. As DNA, the CDR3 is TGTGCCAGCAGACGTCGAAAAAAGGGACCTGCGGGGCAAGAGACCCAGTACTTC.

The V and J genes are TRBV6-5 and TRBJ2-5, with D possibly being TRBD2 (6 bases). Germline V CDR1 and CDR2: MNHEY, SVGAGI. V was cut by 0 bases and J by 10 bases, with 12 bases left in between. This CDR3 spans 13 amino acids. In nucleotides, the CDR3 is TGTGCCAGCAGTTACTCGTGGGGGAGGCTCCAGTACTTC. Its protein is CASSYSWGRLQYF.